This TCR beta chain came from a study of blood T cell repertoires in COVID-19. Patients at the Seattle site were enrolled during active infection and followed longitudinally. The CDR3 has 16 residues. The trim removed 4 bases at V and 1 base at J, leaving 8 bases unmatched. CDR1 and CDR2 (germline): SGHRS, YFSETQ. The method was immunoSEQ multiplex PCR; TCRdb's version includes in-frame clones alone and lacks a portion of them. The sample lists some 59,000 clones, around 83% occurring once. The J gene is TRBJ2-5, the V gene TRBV5-1; 9 bases are shared with TRBD2. What was sequenced was peripheral blood. The receptor was derived from a man in his thirties or forties with COVID-19, enrolled during active disease. The DNA of the CDR3 is TGCGCCAGCAGCCTTGGGTCTAGCGGGGCCCAAGAGACCCAGTACTTC. It codes for CASSLGSSGAQETQYF.